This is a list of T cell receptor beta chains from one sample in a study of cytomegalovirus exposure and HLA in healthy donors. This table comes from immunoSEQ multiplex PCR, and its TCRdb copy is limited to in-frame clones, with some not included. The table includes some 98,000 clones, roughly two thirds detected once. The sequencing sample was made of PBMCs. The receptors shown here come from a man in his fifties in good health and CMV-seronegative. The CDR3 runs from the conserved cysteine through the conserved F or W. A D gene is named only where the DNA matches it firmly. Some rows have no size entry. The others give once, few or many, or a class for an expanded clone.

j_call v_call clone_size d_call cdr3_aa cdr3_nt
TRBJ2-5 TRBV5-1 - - CASSLGQGRWQETQYF TGCGCCAGCAGCTTGGGTCAGGGTCGGTGGCAAGAGACCCAGTACTTC
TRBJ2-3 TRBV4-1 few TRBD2 CASSQAGLAGGSGGTDTQYF TGCGCCAGCAGCCAGGCGGGACTAGCGGGGGGCTCCGGGGGCACAGATACGCAGTATTTT
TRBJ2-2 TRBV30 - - CAWSLGGRTGELFF TGTGCCTGGAGTTTGGGGGGAAGGACCGGGGAGCTGTTTTTT
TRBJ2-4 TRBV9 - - CASSVGSENIQYF TGTGCCAGCAGCGTAGGCTCAGAAAACATTCAGTACTTC
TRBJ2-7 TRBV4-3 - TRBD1 CASSQLTGTDSYEQYF TGCGCCAGCAGCCAGTTAACCGGGACAGACTCCTACGAGCAGTACTTC
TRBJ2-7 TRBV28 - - CASSSPFSSSNEQYF TGTGCCAGCAGTTCCCCATTTAGTAGCAGCAACGAGCAGTACTTC
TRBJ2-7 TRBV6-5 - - CASSQTGSYSYEQYF TGTGCCAGCAGCCAAACAGGGTCATACTCCTACGAGCAGTACTTC
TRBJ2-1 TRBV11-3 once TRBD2 CASSSGEIGNEQFF TGTGCCAGCAGCAGCGGGGAAATAGGCAATGAGCAGTTCTTC
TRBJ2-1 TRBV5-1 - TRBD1 CASSLGQGVHEQFF TGCGCCAGCAGCCTAGGACAGGGAGTTCATGAGCAGTTCTTC
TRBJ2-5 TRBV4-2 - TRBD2 CASSQDGVGRVQYF TGTGCCAGCAGCCAAGATGGTGTGGGGAGGGTCCAGTACTTC
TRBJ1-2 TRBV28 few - CASSIGQFYGYTF TGTGCCAGCAGTATAGGACAGTTCTATGGCTACACCTTC
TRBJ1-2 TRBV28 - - CASSSRQIYGYTF TGTGCCAGCAGTTCCCGACAGATCTATGGCTACACCTTC
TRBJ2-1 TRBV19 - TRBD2 CASSTGLARYNEQFF TGTGCCAGTAGTACTGGACTAGCGCGTTACAATGAGCAGTTCTTC
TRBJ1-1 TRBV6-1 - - CASSEGGRRAFF TGTGCCAGCAGTGAAGGAGGGCGGCGGGCTTTCTTT
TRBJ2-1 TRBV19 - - CASSAQDRLSYNEQFF TGTGCCAGTAGTGCACAGGACAGACTCTCCTACAATGAGCAGTTCTTC
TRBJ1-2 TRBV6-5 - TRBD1 CASSKQGFDYGYTF TGTGCCAGCAGTAAACAGGGGTTTGACTATGGCTACACCTTC
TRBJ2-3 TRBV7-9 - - CASRNGPTDTQYF TGTGCCAGCAGGAATGGGCCCACAGATACGCAGTATTTT
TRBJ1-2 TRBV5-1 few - CASSPSGDYGYTF TGCGCCAGCAGCCCTTCAGGGGACTATGGCTACACCTTC